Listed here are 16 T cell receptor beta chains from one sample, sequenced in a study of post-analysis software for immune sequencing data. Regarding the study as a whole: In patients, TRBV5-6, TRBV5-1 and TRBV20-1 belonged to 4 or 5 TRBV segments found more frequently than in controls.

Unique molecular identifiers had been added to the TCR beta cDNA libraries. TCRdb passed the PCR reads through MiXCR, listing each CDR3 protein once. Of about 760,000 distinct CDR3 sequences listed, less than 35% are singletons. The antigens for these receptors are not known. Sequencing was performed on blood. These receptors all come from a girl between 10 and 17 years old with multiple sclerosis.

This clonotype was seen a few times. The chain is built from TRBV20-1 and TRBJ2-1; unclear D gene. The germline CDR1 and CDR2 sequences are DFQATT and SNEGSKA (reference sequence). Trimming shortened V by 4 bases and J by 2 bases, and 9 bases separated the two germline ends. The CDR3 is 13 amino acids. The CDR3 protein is CSANGDAYNEQFF. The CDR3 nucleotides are TGCAGTGCTAACGGAGACGCCTACAATGAGCAGTTCTTC.

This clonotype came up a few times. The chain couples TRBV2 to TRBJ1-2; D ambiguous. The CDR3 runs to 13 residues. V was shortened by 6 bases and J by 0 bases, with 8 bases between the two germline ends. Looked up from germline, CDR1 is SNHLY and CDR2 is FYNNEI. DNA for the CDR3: TGTGCCAGCAGGGACCCACCTAACTATGGCTACACCTTC. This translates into CASRDPPNYGYTF.

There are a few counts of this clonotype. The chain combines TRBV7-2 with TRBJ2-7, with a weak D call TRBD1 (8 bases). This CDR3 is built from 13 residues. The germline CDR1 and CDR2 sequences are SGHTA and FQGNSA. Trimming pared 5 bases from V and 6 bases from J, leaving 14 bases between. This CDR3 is CASSIHRGGEQYF. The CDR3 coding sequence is TGTGCCAGCAGCATCCACAGGGGGGGCGAGCAGTACTTC. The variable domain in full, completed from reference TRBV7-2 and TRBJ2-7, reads GAGVSQSPSNKVTEKGKDVELRCDPISGHTALYWYRQSLGQGLEFLIYFQGNSAPDKSGLPSDRFSAERTGGSVSTLTIQRTQQEDSAVYLCASSIHRGGEQYFGPGTRLTVT.

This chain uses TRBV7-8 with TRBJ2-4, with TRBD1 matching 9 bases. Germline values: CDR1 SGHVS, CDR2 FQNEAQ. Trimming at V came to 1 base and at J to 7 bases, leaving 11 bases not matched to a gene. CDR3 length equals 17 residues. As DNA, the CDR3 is TGTGCCAGCAGCTTAGGAGTAGGACAGGGGTCCCCGAACATTCAGTACTTC. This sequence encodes CASSLGVGQGSPNIQYF.

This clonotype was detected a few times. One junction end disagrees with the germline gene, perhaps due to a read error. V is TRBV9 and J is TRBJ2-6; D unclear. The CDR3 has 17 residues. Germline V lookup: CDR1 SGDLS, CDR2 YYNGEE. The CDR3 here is CASSKGPAGLMANVRTF. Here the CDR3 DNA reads TGTGCCAGCAGCAAGGGCCCGGCAGGCCTCATGGCCAACGTCCGGACTTTC.

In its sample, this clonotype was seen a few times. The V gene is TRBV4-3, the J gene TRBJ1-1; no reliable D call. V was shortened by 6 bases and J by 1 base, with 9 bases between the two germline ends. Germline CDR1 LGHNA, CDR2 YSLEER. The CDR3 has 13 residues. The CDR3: CASSLATNTEAFF. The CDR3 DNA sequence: TGCGCCAGCAGTCTTGCTACGAACACTGAAGCTTTCTTT.

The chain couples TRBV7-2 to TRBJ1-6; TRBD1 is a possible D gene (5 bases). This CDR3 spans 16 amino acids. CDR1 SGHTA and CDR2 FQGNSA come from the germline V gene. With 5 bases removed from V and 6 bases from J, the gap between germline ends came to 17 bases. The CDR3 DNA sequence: TGTGCCAGCAGCCGGGACGGGGCCAGGGTTAATTCACCCCTCCACTTT. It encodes CASSRDGARVNSPLHF.

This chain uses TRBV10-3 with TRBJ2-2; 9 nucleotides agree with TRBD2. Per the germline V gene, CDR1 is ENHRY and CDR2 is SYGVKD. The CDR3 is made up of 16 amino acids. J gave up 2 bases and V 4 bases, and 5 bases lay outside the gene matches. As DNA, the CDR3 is TGTGCCATCAGTGGTTCTAGCGGGATAAACACCGGGGAGCTGTTTTTT. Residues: CAISGSSGINTGELFF.

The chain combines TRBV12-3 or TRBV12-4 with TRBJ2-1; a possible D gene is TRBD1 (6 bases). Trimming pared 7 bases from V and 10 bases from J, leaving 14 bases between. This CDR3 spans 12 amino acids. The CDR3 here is CASTTGWREQFF. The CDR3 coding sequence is TGTGCCAGCACCACAGGGTGGAGGGAGCAGTTCTTC.

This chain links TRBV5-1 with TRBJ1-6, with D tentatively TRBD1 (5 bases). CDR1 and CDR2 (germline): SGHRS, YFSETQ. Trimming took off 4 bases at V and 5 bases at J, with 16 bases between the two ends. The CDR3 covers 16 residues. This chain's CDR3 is CASSPTGTGDNSPLHF. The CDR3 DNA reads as TGCGCCAGCAGCCCAACCGGGACGGGCGATAATTCACCCCTCCACTTT.

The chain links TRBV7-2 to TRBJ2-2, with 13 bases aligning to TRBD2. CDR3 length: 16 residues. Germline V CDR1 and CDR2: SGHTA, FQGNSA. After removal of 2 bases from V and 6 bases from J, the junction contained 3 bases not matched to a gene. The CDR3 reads CASSLTLAGGPGELFF. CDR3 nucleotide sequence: TGTGCCAGCAGCTTAACACTAGCGGGGGGGCCCGGGGAGCTGTTTTTT.

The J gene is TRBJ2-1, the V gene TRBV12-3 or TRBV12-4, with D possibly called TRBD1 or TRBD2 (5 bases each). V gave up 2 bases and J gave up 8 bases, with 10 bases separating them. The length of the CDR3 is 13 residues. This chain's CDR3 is CASSLRGPHEQFF. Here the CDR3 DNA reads TGTGCCAGCAGTTTACGGGGCCCCCATGAGCAGTTCTTC.

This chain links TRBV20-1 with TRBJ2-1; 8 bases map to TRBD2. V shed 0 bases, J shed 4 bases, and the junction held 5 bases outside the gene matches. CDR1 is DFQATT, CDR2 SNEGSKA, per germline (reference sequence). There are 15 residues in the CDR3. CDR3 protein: CSARDVRGGYNEQFF. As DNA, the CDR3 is TGCAGTGCTAGAGATGTACGGGGGGGTTACAATGAGCAGTTCTTC.

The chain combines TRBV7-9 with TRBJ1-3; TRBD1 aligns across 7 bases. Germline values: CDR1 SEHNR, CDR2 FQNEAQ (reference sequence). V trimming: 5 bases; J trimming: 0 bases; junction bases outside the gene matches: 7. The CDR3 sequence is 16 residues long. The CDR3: CASSRGQPFSGNTIYF. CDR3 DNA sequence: TGTGCCAGCAGCCGGGGACAGCCATTCTCTGGAAACACCATATATTTT.

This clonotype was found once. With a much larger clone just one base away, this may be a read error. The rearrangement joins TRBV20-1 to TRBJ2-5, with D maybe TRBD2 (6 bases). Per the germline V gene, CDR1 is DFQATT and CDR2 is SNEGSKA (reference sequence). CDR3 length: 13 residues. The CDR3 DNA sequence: TGCAGTGCTAGATCCGGGGGAATAGAGAGCCAGTACTTC. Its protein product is CSARSGGIESQYF.

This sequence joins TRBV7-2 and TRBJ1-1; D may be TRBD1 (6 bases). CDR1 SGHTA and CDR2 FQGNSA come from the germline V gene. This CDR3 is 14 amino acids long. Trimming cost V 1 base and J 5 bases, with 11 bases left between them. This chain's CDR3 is CASSLDKRGTEAFF. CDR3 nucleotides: TGTGCCAGCAGCTTAGACAAGAGGGGGACTGAAGCTTTCTTT.